The clone carrying this T cell receptor beta chain came up a few times. Its antigen is undetermined. Per the germline V gene, CDR1 is MDHEN and CDR2 is SYDVKM. This CDR3 contains 13 residues. Trimming took off 2 bases at V and 7 bases at J, with 11 bases between the two ends. Sequencing used immunoSEQ multiplex PCR; TCRdb keeps in-frame clones, though not all of them. The sample has tens of thousands of clones; nearly 50% are singletons. These data belong to a study of cytotoxic CD8 clonotypes in ibrutinib-treated CLL. Study as a whole: Included were 11 relapsed/refractory and 15 treatment-naive patients, of whom about 18 were IGHV unmutated.

General study results and limits: Timing of sampling differed between sustained-remission and progressing patients. Public clonotypes occurred uncommonly; on treatment, they contracted or remained stable.

The TCR was taken from a human donor with chronic lymphocytic leukemia. Sequenced material: PBMCs, taken before ibrutinib treatment. V gene TRBV28 combines with J gene TRBJ1-2; D uncertain. CDR3 protein: CASSLDGEIGYTF. In DNA form, the CDR3 reads TGTGCCAGCAGTTTAGACGGGGAGATTGGCTACACCTTC.